A single sample is the source of the 13 T cell receptor beta chains below, sequenced in a study of shared T cell receptors in the human thymus. Sequenced by immunoSEQ multiplex PCR; TCRdb stores in-frame clones only, minus some. The sample has 700,000 or so clones, approximately 83% seen once. These data were likewise used in another study, on human thymus T cells.

The sample was thymocytes. These TCRs come from a girl under three years old with a congenital heart defect.

This chain links TRBV2 with TRBJ1-1, with D maybe TRBD1 (5 bases). V lost 0 bases, J lost 5 bases, and 16 bases lay in between. The CDR3 has 16 amino acids. CDR1 SNHLY and CDR2 FYNNEI come from the germline V gene. The CDR3 region is CASSEAYKTVGTEAFF. CDR3 sequence (DNA): TGTGCCAGCAGTGAAGCCTACAAGACAGTAGGGACTGAAGCTTTCTTT. Full variable domain (remainder filled in from reference TRBV2 and TRBJ1-1): EPEVTQTPSHQVTQMGQEVILRCVPISNHLYFYWYRQILGQKVEFLVSFYNNEISEKSEIFDDQFSVERPDGSNFTLKIRSTKLEDSAMYFCASSEAYKTVGTEAFFGQGTRLTVV.

The chain joins TRBV28 to TRBJ1-2; D is unresolved. The CDR3 consists of 15 residues. CDR1 and CDR2 from the germline V gene are MDHEN and SYDVKM. The V and J ends lost 4 bases and 3 bases respectively, with 15 bases between them. CDR3 nucleotides: TGTGCCAGCAGTTCGGTTTTCGCGTCCGACTATGGCTACACCTTC. Amino acids: CASSSVFASDYGYTF.

The chain combines TRBV20-1 with TRBJ1-1, with 10 bases identical to TRBD1. Germline loops: CDR1 DFQATT, CDR2 SNEGSKA (reference sequence). V gave up 6 bases and J gave up 11 bases; unmatched junction bases: 6. This CDR3 has 11 residues. The DNA for the CDR3 is TGCAGTGCAGGGACAGGGGCTAGGGCTTTCTTT. Amino acids: CSAGTGARAFF.

DNA for the CDR3: TGTGCCAGCAGCCCGAGACTAGCGGGGAGGGATGAGCAGTTCTTC. This translates into CASSPRLAGRDEQFF. This chain uses TRBV9 with TRBJ2-1; 11 bases match TRBD2. This CDR3 comprises 15 residues. V was clipped by 4 bases and J by 8 bases; unmatched bases: 8. Germline V gene data show CDR1 as SGDLS and CDR2 as YYNGEE.

This clone occurred a few times. The V call is TRBV10-1, the J call TRBJ1-5; no reliable D call. V was trimmed by 6 bases and J by 4 bases, leaving 16 bases between them. Germline V gene sequence: CDR1 WNHNN, CDR2 SYGVQD (reference sequence). CDR3 length equals 15 residues. CDR3 DNA sequence: TGCGCCAGCAGGCACGGCGGATTAGTAAATCAGCCCCAGCATTTT. Its protein is CASRHGGLVNQPQHF.

The chain joins TRBV9 to TRBJ2-4; D is perhaps TRBD2 (6 bases). CDR3 size: 15 residues. Germline V CDR1 and CDR2: SGDLS, YYNGEE. V lost 2 bases, J lost 3 bases, and 12 bases lay in between. CDR3 DNA: TGTGCCAGCAGCGTTTTCAGCGGGTTCAAAAACATTCAGTACTTC. It encodes CASSVFSGFKNIQYF.

V is TRBV9 and J is TRBJ1-2; 8 bases map to TRBD1. V was pared by 0 bases and J by 5 bases, with 6 bases of the junction left unmatched. There are 15 residues in the CDR3. Germline CDR1 SGDLS, CDR2 YYNGEE. CDR3 coding DNA: TGTGCCAGCAGCGTAGGTTACAGGGGGGTATATGGCTACACCTTC. Translated: CASSVGYRGVYGYTF.

The chain employs TRBV4-1 and TRBJ2-3, with 8 bases aligning to TRBD2. This CDR3 has 16 residues. The V gene end was trimmed by 4 bases and the J gene end by 1 base; junction bases not matched to a gene: 7. Germline V lookup: CDR1 MGHRA, CDR2 YSYEKL. This CDR3 is CASSPQAGECTDTQYF. In DNA form, the CDR3 reads TGCGCCAGCAGCCCACAAGCGGGGGAGTGCACAGATACGCAGTATTTT.

This rearrangement joins TRBV4-1 to TRBJ1-1; D perhaps matches TRBD1 (6 bases). Germline V gene lookup returns CDR1 MGHRA and CDR2 YSYEKL. This CDR3 has 14 residues. Deletions cut 2 bases from V and 4 bases from J, with 11 bases between. Here the CDR3 reads CASSQTTGITEAFF. In DNA form, the CDR3 reads TGCGCCAGCAGCCAAACGACAGGCATCACTGAAGCTTTCTTT.

J is TRBJ2-1 and V is TRBV4-2; 8 positions match TRBD2. Trimming took 0 bases from V and 2 from J; bases not matched to a gene: 9. Looked up from germline, CDR1 is LGHNA and CDR2 is YNFKEQ. CDR3 length equals 18 residues. The DNA for the CDR3 is TGTGCCAGCAGCCAAGATCCGGGAGCGGGGGCCCCCTACAATGAGCAGTTCTTC. Its translation: CASSQDPGAGAPYNEQFF.

V gene TRBV7-2 combines with J gene TRBJ2-7; TRBD1 agrees at 8 bases. V was pared by 2 bases and J by 2 bases, with 2 bases of the junction left unmatched. In germline, CDR1 is SGHTA, CDR2 FQGNSA. The CDR3 extends over 14 amino acids. The CDR3 DNA reads TGTGCCAGCAGCTTATGGGGACAGGCCTACGAGCAGTACTTC. Its protein is CASSLWGQAYEQYF.

The rearrangement joins TRBV10-1 to TRBJ1-1; 8 nucleotides line up with TRBD1. Per germline, CDR1 WNHNN and CDR2 SYGVQD (reference sequence). The trim removed 5 bases at V and 11 bases at J, leaving 13 bases unmatched. CDR3 length: 14 residues. As DNA, the CDR3 is TGCGCCAGCAGTTTCTGGAGACAGGGGATTCTTGCTTTCTTT. Its translation is CASSFWRQGILAFF.

The genes are TRBV19 and TRBJ2-5; TRBD2 agrees at 8 bases. CDR1 is LNHDA and CDR2 is SQIVND in the germline V gene (reference sequence). The CDR3 sequence is 16 residues long. Unmatched junction bases numbered 8, after V lost 5 bases and J lost 0 bases. The CDR3 DNA follows: TGTGCCAGTAGTGGGAGCCAGCGGGGGAACCAAGAGACCCAGTACTTC. As protein: CASSGSQRGNQETQYF. The variable domain in full, with the rest retrieved from reference TRBV19 and TRBJ2-5, is DGGITQSPKYLFRKEGQNVTLSCEQNLNHDAMYWYRQDPGQGLRLIYYSQIVNDFQKGDIAEGYSVSREKKESFPLTVTSAQKNPTAFYLCASSGSQRGNQETQYFGPGTRLLVL.